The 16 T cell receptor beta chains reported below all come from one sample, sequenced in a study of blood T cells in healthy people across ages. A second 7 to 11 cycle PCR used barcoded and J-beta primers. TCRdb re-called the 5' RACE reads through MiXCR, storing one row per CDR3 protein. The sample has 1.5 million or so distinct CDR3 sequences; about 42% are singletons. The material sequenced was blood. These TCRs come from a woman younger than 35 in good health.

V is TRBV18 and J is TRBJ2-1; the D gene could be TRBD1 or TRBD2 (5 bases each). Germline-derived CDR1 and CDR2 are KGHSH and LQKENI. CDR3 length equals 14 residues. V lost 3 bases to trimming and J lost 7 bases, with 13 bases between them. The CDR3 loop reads CASSPPGTHNEQFF. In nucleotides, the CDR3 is TGTGCCAGCTCACCCCCCGGGACCCATAATGAGCAGTTCTTC.

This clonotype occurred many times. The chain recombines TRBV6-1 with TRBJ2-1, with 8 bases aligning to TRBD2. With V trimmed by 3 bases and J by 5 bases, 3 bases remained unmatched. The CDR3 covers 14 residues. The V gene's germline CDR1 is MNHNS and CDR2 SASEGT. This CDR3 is CASSEVAGNNEQFF. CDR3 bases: TGTGCCAGCAGTGAGGTAGCGGGGAACAATGAGCAGTTCTTC.

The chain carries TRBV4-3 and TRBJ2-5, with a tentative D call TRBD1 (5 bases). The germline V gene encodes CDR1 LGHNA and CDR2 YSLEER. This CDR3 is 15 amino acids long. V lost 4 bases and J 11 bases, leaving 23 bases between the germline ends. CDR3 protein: CASSPADNGQNEQYF. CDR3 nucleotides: TGCGCCAGCAGCCCCGCGGACAACGGGCAAAATGAGCAGTACTTC.

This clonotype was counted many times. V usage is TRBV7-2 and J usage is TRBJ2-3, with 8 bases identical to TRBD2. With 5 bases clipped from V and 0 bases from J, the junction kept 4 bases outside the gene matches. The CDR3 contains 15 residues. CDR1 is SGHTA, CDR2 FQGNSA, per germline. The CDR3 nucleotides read TGTGCCAGCAGCACTAGCGGTTCCAGCACAGATACGCAGTATTTT. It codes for CASSTSGSSTDTQYF. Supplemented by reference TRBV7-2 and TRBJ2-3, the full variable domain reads GAGVSQSPSNKVTEKGKDVELRCDPISGHTALYWYRQSLGQGLEFLIYFQGNSAPDKSGLPSDRFSAERTGGSVSTLTIQRTQQEDSAVYLCASSTSGSSTDTQYFGPGTRLTVL.

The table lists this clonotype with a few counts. CDR3 nucleotide sequence: TGTGCCATCACCGAGCCCGGGGGCGCAGATACGCAGTATTTT. Its protein is CAITEPGGADTQYF. This chain joins TRBV10-3 and TRBJ2-3; D could derive from TRBD1 or TRBD2 (6 bases each). Germline V gene lookup returns CDR1 ENHRY and CDR2 SYGVKD. This CDR3 contains 14 residues. Trimming removed 7 bases from V and 4 bases from J, with 15 bases in between.

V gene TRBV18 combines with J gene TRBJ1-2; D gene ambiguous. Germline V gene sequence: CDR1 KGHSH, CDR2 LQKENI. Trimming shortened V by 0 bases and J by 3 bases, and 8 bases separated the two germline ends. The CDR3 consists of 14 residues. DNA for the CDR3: TGTGCCAGCTCACCACCGGGTAAAGACTATGGCTACACCTTC. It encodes CASSPPGKDYGYTF.

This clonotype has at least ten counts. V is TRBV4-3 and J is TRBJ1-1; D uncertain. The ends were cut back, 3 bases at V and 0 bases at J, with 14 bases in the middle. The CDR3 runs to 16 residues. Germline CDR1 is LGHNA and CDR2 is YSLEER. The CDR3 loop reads CASSHRDGLMNTEAFF. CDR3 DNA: TGCGCCAGCAGCCACAGAGACGGACTGATGAACACTGAAGCTTTCTTT.

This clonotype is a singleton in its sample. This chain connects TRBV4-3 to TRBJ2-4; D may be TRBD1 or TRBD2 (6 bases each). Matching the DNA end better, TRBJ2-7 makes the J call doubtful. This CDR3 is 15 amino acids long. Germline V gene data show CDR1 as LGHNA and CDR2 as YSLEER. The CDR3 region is CASSQRGEVSYEQYF. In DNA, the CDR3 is TGCGCCAGCAGCCAAAGGGGGGAGGTCTCCTACGAGCAGTACTTC.

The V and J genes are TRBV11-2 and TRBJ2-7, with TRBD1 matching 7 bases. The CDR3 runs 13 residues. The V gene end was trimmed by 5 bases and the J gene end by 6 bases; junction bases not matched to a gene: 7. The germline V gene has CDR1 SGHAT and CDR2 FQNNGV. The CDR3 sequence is CASSIGQDSEQYF. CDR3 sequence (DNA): TGTGCCAGCAGCATTGGACAGGACAGCGAGCAGTACTTC.

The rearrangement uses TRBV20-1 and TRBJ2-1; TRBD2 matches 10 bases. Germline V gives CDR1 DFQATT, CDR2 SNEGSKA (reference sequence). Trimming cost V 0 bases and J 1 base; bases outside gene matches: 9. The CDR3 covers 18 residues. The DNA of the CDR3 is TGCAGTGCTAGAGAGGCTAGCGGGGGCCTTATTTCCTACAATGAGCAGTTCTTC. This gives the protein CSAREASGGLISYNEQFF.

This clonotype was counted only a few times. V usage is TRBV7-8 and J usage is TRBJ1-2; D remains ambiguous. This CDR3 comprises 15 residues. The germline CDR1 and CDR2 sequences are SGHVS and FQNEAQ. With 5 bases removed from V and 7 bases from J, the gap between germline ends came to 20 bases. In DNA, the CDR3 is TGTGCCAGCAGCAATGACTTGGTGGGATTCGGTGGCTACACCTTC. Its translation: CASSNDLVGFGGYTF.

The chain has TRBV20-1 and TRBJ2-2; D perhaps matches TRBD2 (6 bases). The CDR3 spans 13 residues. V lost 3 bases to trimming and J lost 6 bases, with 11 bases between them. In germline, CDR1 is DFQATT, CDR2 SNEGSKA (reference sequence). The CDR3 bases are TGCAGTGCTAGGGTCGGCGGGGCCGGGGAGCTGTTTTTT. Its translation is CSARVGGAGELFF.

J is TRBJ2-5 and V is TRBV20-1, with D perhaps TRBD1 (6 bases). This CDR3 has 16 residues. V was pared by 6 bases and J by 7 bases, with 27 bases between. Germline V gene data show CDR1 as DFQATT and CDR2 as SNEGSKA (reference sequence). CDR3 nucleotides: TGCAGTGCCACCCGAGAAGAGGACAGACCCAAGAGGACCCAGTACTTC. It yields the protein CSATREEDRPKRTQYF.

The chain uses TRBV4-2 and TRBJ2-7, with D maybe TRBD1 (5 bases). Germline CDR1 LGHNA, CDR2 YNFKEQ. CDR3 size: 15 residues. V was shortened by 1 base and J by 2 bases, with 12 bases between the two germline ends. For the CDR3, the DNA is TGTGCCAGCAGCCAAGTCCAGGGTAGTACCTACGAGCAGTACTTC. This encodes CASSQVQGSTYEQYF.

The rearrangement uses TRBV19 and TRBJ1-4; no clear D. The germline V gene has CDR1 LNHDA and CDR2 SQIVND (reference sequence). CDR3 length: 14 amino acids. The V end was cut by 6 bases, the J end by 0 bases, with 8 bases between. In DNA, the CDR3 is TGTGCCAGTAGCCTAAGTACAACTAATGAAAAACTGTTTTTT. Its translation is CASSLSTTNEKLFF.

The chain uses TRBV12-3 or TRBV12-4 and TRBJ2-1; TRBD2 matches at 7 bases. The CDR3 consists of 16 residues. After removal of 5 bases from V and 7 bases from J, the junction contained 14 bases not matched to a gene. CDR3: CASSPFGGGPGNEQFF. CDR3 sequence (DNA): TGTGCCAGCAGTCCGTTTGGGGGAGGGCCGGGTAATGAGCAGTTCTTC.